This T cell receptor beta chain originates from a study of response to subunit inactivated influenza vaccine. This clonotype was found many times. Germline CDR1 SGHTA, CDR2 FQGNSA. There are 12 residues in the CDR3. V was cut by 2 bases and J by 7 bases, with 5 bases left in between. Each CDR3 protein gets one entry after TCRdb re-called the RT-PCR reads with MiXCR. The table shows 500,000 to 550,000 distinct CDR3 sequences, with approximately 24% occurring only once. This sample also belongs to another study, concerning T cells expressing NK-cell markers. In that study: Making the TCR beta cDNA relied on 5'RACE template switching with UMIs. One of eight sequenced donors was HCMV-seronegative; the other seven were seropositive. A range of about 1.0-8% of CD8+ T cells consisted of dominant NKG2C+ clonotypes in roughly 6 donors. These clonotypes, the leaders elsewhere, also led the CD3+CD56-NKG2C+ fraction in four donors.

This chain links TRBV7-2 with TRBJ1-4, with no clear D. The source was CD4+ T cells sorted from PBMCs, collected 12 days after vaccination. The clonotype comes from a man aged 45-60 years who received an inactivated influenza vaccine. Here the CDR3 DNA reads TGTGCCAGCAGCTTATGGGGTGAAAAACTGTTTTTT. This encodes CASSLWGEKLFF. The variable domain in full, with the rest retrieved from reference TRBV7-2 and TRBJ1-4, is GAGVSQSPSNKVTEKGKDVELRCDPISGHTALYWYRQSLGQGLEFLIYFQGNSAPDKSGLPSDRFSAERTGGSVSTLTIQRTQQEDSAVYLCASSLWGEKLFFGSGTQLSVL.